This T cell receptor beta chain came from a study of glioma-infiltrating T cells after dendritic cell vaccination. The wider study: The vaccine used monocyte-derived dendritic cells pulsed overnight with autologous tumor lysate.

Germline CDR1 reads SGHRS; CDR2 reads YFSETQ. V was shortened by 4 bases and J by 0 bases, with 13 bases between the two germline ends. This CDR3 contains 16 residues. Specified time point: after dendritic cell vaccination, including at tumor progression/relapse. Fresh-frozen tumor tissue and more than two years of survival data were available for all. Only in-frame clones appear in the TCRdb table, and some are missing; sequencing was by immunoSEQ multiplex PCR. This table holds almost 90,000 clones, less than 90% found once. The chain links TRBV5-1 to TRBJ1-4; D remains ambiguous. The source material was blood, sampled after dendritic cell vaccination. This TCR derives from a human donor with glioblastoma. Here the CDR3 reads CASSPNPQTTNEKLFF. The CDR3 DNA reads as TGCGCCAGCAGCCCGAATCCACAGACAACTAATGAAAAACTGTTTTTT.